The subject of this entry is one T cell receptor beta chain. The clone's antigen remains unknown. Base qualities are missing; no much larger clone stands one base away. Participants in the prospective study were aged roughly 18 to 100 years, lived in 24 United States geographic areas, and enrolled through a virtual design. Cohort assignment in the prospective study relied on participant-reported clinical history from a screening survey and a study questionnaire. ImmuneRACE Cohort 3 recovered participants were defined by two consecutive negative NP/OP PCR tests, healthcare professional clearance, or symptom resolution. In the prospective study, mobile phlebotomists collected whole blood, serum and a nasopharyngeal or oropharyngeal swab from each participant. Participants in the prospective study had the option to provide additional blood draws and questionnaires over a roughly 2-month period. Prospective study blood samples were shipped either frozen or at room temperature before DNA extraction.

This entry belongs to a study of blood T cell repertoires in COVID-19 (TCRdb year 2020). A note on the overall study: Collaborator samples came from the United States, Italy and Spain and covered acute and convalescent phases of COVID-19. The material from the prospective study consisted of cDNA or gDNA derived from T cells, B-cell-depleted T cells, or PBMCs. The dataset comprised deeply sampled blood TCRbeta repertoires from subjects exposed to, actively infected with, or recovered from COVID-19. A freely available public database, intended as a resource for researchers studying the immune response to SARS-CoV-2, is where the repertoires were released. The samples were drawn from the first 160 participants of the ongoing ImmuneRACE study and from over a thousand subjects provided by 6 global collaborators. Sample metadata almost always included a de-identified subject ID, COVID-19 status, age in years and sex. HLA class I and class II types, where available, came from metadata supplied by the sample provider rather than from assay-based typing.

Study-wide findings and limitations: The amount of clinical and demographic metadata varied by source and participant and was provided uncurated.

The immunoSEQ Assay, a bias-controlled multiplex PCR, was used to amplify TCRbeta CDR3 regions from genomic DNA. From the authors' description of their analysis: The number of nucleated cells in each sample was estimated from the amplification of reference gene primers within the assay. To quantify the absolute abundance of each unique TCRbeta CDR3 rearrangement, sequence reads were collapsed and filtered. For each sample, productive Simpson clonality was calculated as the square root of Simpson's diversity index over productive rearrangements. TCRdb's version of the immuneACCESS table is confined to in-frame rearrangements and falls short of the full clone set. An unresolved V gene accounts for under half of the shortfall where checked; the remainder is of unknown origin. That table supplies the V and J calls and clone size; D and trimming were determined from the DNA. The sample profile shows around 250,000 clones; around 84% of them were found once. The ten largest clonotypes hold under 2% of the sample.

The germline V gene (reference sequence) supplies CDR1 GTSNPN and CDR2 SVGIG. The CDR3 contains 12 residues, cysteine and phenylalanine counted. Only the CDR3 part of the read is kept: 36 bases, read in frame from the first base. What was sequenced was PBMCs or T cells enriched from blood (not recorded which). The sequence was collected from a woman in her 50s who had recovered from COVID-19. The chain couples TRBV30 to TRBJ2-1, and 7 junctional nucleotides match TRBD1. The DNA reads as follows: TGTTGTGTGGACAGGAGTTACAATGAGCAGTTCTTC. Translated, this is CCVDRSYNEQFF.